What follows are 29 T cell receptor beta chains derived from one specimen sequenced in a study of T cell responses to AZD1222 COVID-19 vaccine (dated by TCRdb to the early 2020s). Preparation of the library involved the immunoSEQ multiplex PCR assay. Not all clones reach the TCRdb copy of this immuneACCESS table, which keeps in-frame sequences only. Checked studies attribute under half of the gap to unresolved V genes and leave the rest unexplained. A total of about 180,000 clones appear in this sample, approximately 94% of them only once. The ten largest clones add up to 1.5% to 2% of the sample. The label giving this sample's time point can be read as: about 28 days (+/-7) after the second vaccine dose. The sample was peripheral blood, taken 28 days after the second AZD1222 dose. All receptors derive from an adult who received the AZD1222 COVID-19 vaccine.

This clone appeared a single time. The V gene is TRBV28, the J gene TRBJ1-5, with a weak D call TRBD1 (6 bases). V was shortened by 1 base and J by 0 bases, with 10 bases between the two germline ends. The germline V gene has CDR1 MDHEN and CDR2 SYDVKM. The CDR3 is 16 residues long. The CDR3 is CASSLLGGASNQPQHF. DNA of the CDR3: TGTGCCAGCAGTTTATTGGGGGGGGCTAGCAATCAGCCCCAGCATTTT.

The V gene is TRBV9, the J gene TRBJ2-7; D is possibly TRBD1 (5 bases). The V and J ends lost 0 bases and 2 bases respectively, with 12 bases between them. The germline V gene has CDR1 SGDLS and CDR2 YYNGEE. CDR3 length: 15 amino acids. CDR3 DNA: TGTGCCAGCAGCGTAGATCCAGGGAACACCTACGAGCAGTACTTC. As protein: CASSVDPGNTYEQYF.

The rearrangement uses TRBV7-9 and TRBJ1-1, with D unclear. CDR3 length equals 13 residues. Germline-derived CDR1 and CDR2 are SEHNR and FQNEAQ (reference sequence). The V gene lost 6 bases and the J gene lost 8 bases, with 16 bases spanning the gap. The CDR3 loop reads CASSLIIKSEAFF. CDR3 DNA: TGTGCCAGCAGTCTAATAATCAAGTCCGAAGCTTTCTTT.

The chain carries TRBV12-3 or TRBV12-4 and TRBJ2-7; D unresolved. V lost 3 bases and J 0 bases, leaving 6 bases between the germline ends. The CDR3 loop spans 13 amino acids. The CDR3 is CASSFSASYEQYF. CDR3 DNA: TGTGCCAGCAGTTTTTCTGCCTCCTACGAGCAGTACTTC.

The chain employs TRBV19 and TRBJ1-6, with a possible D match to TRBD1 (5 bases). Germline V gives CDR1 LNHDA, CDR2 SQIVND (reference sequence). The CDR3 has 16 amino acids. Between the trimmed V and J ends, which lost 3 bases and 0 bases, there was a span of 9 bases. The CDR3 loop reads CASSMGESSYNSPLHF. CDR3 coding DNA: TGTGCCAGTAGTATGGGGGAAAGCTCCTATAATTCACCCCTCCACTTT. Drawing the rest from reference TRBV19 and TRBJ1-6, the complete variable domain is DGGITQSPKYLFRKEGQNVTLSCEQNLNHDAMYWYRQDPGQGLRLIYYSQIVNDFQKGDIAEGYSVSREKKESFPLTVTSAQKNPTAFYLCASSMGESSYNSPLHFGNGTRLTVT.

This clone showed up just once. The V gene is TRBV3-1 (or the pseudogene TRBV3-2), the J gene TRBJ1-1; TRBD1 matches at 7 bases. CDR3 length: 15 residues. Germline-derived CDR1 and CDR2 are LGHDT and YNNKEL (reference sequence). With 3 bases clipped from V and 4 bases from J, the junction kept 8 bases outside the gene matches. CDR3 residues: CASSQQHRGATEAFF. The CDR3 DNA is TGTGCCAGCAGCCAGCAACACAGGGGTGCCACTGAAGCTTTCTTT.

The V call is TRBV7-8, the J call TRBJ2-3; D is tentatively TRBD1 or TRBD2 (5 bases each). CDR3 size: 14 residues. With 0 bases removed from V and 6 bases from J, the gap between germline ends came to 10 bases. Germline assignment: CDR1 SGHVS and CDR2 FQNEAQ. The CDR3 DNA sequence: TGTGCCAGCAGCTTAGCCTCCTGGGGGGATACGCAGTATTTT. Amino acid sequence: CASSLASWGDTQYF.

The CDR3 region is CASSSGVYEVEAFF. Written as DNA, the CDR3 is TGTGCCAGCAGCTCTGGAGTGTATGAGGTTGAAGCTTTCTTT. V is TRBV5-4 and J is TRBJ1-1; D ambiguous. The V and J ends lost 3 bases and 7 bases respectively, with 16 bases between them. Looked up from germline, CDR1 is SGHNT and CDR2 is YYREEE (reference sequence). The CDR3 is made up of 14 amino acids.

This chain joins TRBV11-2 and TRBJ2-1; no definite D call. The V gene's germline CDR1 is SGHAT and CDR2 FQNNGV. With 1 base removed from V and 6 bases from J, the gap between germline ends came to 16 bases. The CDR3 length is 16 residues. The CDR3 nucleotides read TGTGCCAGCAGCTTAGTGTACAGCAGCGTTTCCAATGAGCAGTTCTTC. Translated: CASSLVYSSVSNEQFF.

V gene TRBV7-9 combines with J gene TRBJ1-2; D is uncertain. The CDR3 contains 12 residues. V was shortened by 0 bases and J by 1 base, with 0 bases between the two germline ends. The germline V gene encodes CDR1 SEHNR and CDR2 FQNEAQ (reference sequence). The DNA of the CDR3 is TGTGCCAGCAGCTTAGCTAACTATGGCTACACCTTC. Residues: CASSLANYGYTF.

The chain uses TRBV9 and TRBJ2-1; D may be TRBD2 (6 bases). CDR1 and CDR2 from the germline V gene are SGDLS and YYNGEE. The CDR3 has 16 residues. The V gene lost 0 bases and the J gene lost 2 bases, with 12 bases spanning the gap. CDR3 amino acids: CASSVALRGTYNEQFF. CDR3 DNA: TGTGCCAGCAGCGTAGCTTTGCGCGGGACCTACAATGAGCAGTTCTTC.

The chain employs TRBV28 and TRBJ1-5; D is possibly TRBD1 (6 bases). Per germline, CDR1 MDHEN and CDR2 SYDVKM. CDR3 size: 12 residues. The V gene lost 5 bases and the J gene lost 10 bases, with 12 bases spanning the gap. The CDR3 here is CASSIQGKPQHF. CDR3 sequence (DNA): TGTGCCAGCAGTATACAGGGTAAACCCCAGCATTTT.

The J gene is TRBJ2-1, the V gene TRBV4-1; D unclear. The CDR3 runs 12 residues. The V gene lost 1 base and the J gene lost 5 bases, with 3 bases spanning the gap. In germline, CDR1 is MGHRA, CDR2 YSYEKL. CDR3 DNA sequence: TGCGCCAGCAGCCAAGTAAACAATGAGCAGTTCTTC. Amino acids: CASSQVNNEQFF.

This sequence joins TRBV30 and TRBJ1-3; D gene uncertain. Deletions cut 5 bases from V and 0 bases from J, with 8 bases between. The V gene's germline CDR1 is GTSNPN and CDR2 SVGIG (reference sequence). This CDR3 contains 13 residues. CDR3 nucleotide sequence: TGTGCCTGGGGACTGGTCTCTGGAAACACCATATATTTT. It is translated as CAWGLVSGNTIYF.

The rearrangement links TRBV18 to TRBJ1-1; 7 bases map to TRBD1. J gave up 5 bases and V 0 bases, and 6 bases lay outside the gene matches. CDR1 is KGHSH and CDR2 is LQKENI in the germline V gene. The CDR3 covers 15 residues. The CDR3 sequence is CASSPPTGKGTEAFF. The CDR3 bases are TGTGCCAGCTCACCACCGACAGGGAAGGGGACTGAAGCTTTCTTT.

This clone was recorded only once. The J gene is TRBJ1-1, the V gene TRBV27; 9 nucleotides agree with TRBD1. CDR1 is MNHEY, CDR2 SMNVEV, per germline (reference sequence). The CDR3 totals 14 residues. The junction had 7 bases not matched to a gene; V was cut back by 8 bases and J by 3 bases. The CDR3 loop is CASLEGQGYTEAFF. The CDR3 DNA reads TGTGCCAGCTTGGAGGGACAGGGTTACACTGAAGCTTTCTTT.

The chain carries TRBV6-5 and TRBJ1-1, with TRBD1 matching over 9 bases. The CDR3 totals 15 residues. Germline V gene sequence: CDR1 MNHEY, CDR2 SVGAGI. J was trimmed by 5 bases and V by 4 bases; bases with no gene match: 8. In DNA, the CDR3 is TGTGCCAGCAGTTCCGCCGGGACAGGGAGGACTGAAGCTTTCTTT. Its protein product is CASSSAGTGRTEAFF.

The chain is built from TRBV27 and TRBJ2-2; the match to TRBD1 covers 10 bases. Per germline, CDR1 MNHEY and CDR2 SMNVEV (reference sequence). The J segment lost 6 bases and the V segment lost 4 bases, leaving 5 bases of the junction unmatched. The CDR3 spans 15 residues. This chain's CDR3 is CASSYNGQGAGELFF. In DNA, the CDR3 is TGTGCCAGCAGTTACAACGGACAGGGGGCCGGGGAGCTGTTTTTT.

V and J are TRBV28 and TRBJ2-1; D call uncertain. This CDR3 is built from 14 residues. Per germline, CDR1 MDHEN and CDR2 SYDVKM. Between the trimmed V and J ends, which lost 4 bases and 4 bases, there was a span of 11 bases. CDR3 in amino acids: CASSYSLAYNEQFF. CDR3 bases: TGTGCCAGCAGTTATTCGCTGGCTTACAATGAGCAGTTCTTC. Full variable domain (outside the CDR3, taken from reference TRBV28 and TRBJ2-1): DVKVTQSSRYLVKRTGEKVFLECVQDMDHENMFWYRQDPGLGLRLIYFSYDVKMKEKGDIPEGYSVSREKKERFSLILESASTNQTSMYLCASSYSLAYNEQFFGPGTRLTVL.

In its sample, this clone was seen once. This CDR3 reads CAWSGPYEQYF. The CDR3 nucleotides are TGTGCCTGGAGTGGACCCTACGAGCAGTACTTC. The chain links TRBV30 to TRBJ2-7, with D uncertain. V lost 1 base, J lost 2 bases, and 3 bases lay in between. This CDR3 is 11 amino acids long. Germline assignment: CDR1 GTSNPN and CDR2 SVGIG (reference sequence). Full variable domain (outside the CDR3, taken from reference TRBV30 and TRBJ2-7): SQTIHQWPATLVQPVGSPLSLECTVEGTSNPNLYWYRQAAGRGLQLLFYSVGIGQISSEVPQNLSASRPQDRQFILSSKKLLLSDSGFYLCAWSGPYEQYFGPGTRLTVT.

The rearrangement joins TRBV7-9 to TRBJ2-2, with D unresolved. With 5 bases removed from V and 7 bases from J, the gap between germline ends came to 14 bases. Germline CDR1 is SEHNR and CDR2 is FQNEAQ (reference sequence). The CDR3 totals 14 residues. The CDR3 is CASSPPGINGELFF. The CDR3 nucleotides are TGTGCCAGCAGCCCCCCCGGAATTAACGGGGAGCTGTTTTTT.

The rearrangement joins TRBV4-2 to TRBJ2-3, with D unclear. CDR3 size: 14 residues. Trimming took off 0 bases at V and 3 bases at J, with 7 bases between the two ends. Looked up from germline, CDR1 is LGHNA and CDR2 is YNFKEQ. In DNA form, the CDR3 reads TGTGCCAGCAGCCAAGAGACGCGAACAGATACGCAGTATTTT. Protein: CASSQETRTDTQYF.

This clone was recorded once. The rearrangement links TRBV19 to TRBJ1-2; D unresolved. Germline loops: CDR1 LNHDA, CDR2 SQIVND (reference sequence). V lost 7 bases and J lost 4, with 7 bases in between. The CDR3 totals 11 residues. The CDR3 loop reads CASTTIYGYTF. The CDR3 bases are TGTGCCAGTACCACCATCTATGGCTACACCTTC.

The chain recombines TRBV12-3 or TRBV12-4 with TRBJ2-7; TRBD1 is a possible D gene (6 bases). CDR3 length: 13 residues. Trimming took off 8 bases at V and 0 bases at J, with 11 bases between the two ends. For the CDR3, the DNA is TGTGCCAGCTCAGAGACAGGCTCCTACGAGCAGTACTTC. Translated: CASSETGSYEQYF.

The chain combines TRBV3-1 (or the pseudogene TRBV3-2) with TRBJ1-6, with D maybe TRBD1 (5 bases). This CDR3 has 14 residues. Germline V gene sequence: CDR1 LGHDT, CDR2 YNNKEL (reference sequence). Deletions cut 3 bases from V and 10 bases from J, with 13 bases between. This CDR3 is CASSQRGMESPLHF. The DNA of the CDR3 is TGTGCCAGCAGCCAGAGGGGAATGGAATCACCCCTCCACTTT.

The chain links TRBV7-9 to TRBJ2-4; the D is unclear. Germline V gives CDR1 SEHNR, CDR2 FQNEAQ (reference sequence). V was cut by 5 bases and J by 0 bases, with 11 bases left in between. The CDR3 is made up of 15 amino acids. The CDR3 is CASSLTMGAKNIQYF. Written as DNA, the CDR3 is TGTGCCAGCAGCCTTACGATGGGAGCCAAAAACATTCAGTACTTC.

The CDR3 DNA reads TGTGCCAGTGGGGAACAGGGAACCCAGCCCCAGCATTTT. Its protein product is CASGEQGTQPQHF. The chain couples TRBV2 to TRBJ1-5, with D tentatively TRBD1 (6 bases). CDR1 and CDR2 from the germline V gene are SNHLY and FYNNEI. With 9 bases removed from V and 7 bases from J, the gap between germline ends came to 16 bases. The length of the CDR3 is 13 residues.

The chain carries TRBV28 and TRBJ2-3; D remains unclear. CDR3 length equals 13 residues. Germline V gene lookup returns CDR1 MDHEN and CDR2 SYDVKM. V was clipped by 6 bases and J by 1 base, with 8 bases between them. CDR3 bases: TGTGCCAGCAGATCTCCAGGCACAGATACGCAGTATTTT. It is translated as CASRSPGTDTQYF.

The V call is TRBV6-1, the J call TRBJ2-5; D remains unclear. Looked up from germline, CDR1 is MNHNS and CDR2 is SASEGT. The V gene lost 3 bases and the J gene lost 4 bases, with 9 bases spanning the gap. This CDR3 region has 13 residues. CDR3 in DNA: TGTGCCAGCAGTGACACCTTCCCAGAGACCCAGTACTTC. Its protein is CASSDTFPETQYF.